A selection of T cell receptor beta chains follows, all from one sample in a study of shared clonotypes between healthy human individuals. Only in-frame clones appear in the TCRdb table, and some are missing; sequencing was by immunoSEQ multiplex PCR. Seen here are about 990,000 clones, more than 75% observed once, and the top ten hold around 0.6%. Sequencing was carried out using memory CD4+ T cells from PBMCs. Every receptor here comes from a man between 18 and 35 years old in good health. Some clones in this sample may be carry-over from other donors' samples. The CDR3 runs from the conserved cysteine through the conserved F or W. D genes are given only for firm matches. Size is stated for part of the rows, as once, few or many counts, or as a class when the clone is expanded.

V gene	J gene	clone size	D gene	CDR3 DNA	CDR3 protein
TRBV19	TRBJ2-2	-	TRBD2	TGTGCCAGCAGGGTGGGACTAGCGGGAGGGCCGGCGAAAAACGGGGAGCTGTTTTTT	CASRVGLAGGPAKNGELFF
TRBV30	TRBJ1-5	few	-	TGTGCCTGGCAAAAAGAGACGGAGCAGCCCCAGCATTTT	CAWQKETEQPQHF
TRBV5-1	TRBJ1-1	few	-	TGCGCCAGCAGCTTAGCCGAGGGCACTGAAGCTTTCTTT	CASSLAEGTEAFF
TRBV7-9	TRBJ2-5	-	TRBD1	TGTGCCAGCAGCTTAACTCGTACATCACAGGGGGCGCGTGCCCAGTACTTC	CASSLTRTSQGARAQYF
TRBV7-9	TRBJ1-5	-	-	TGTGCCAGCAGCTTACTGGGGGGGAGCAATCAGCCCCAGCATTTT	CASSLLGGSNQPQHF
TRBV28	TRBJ1-2	-	-	TGTGCCAGCAGTACTGGCGGACCTTACTATGGCTACACCTTC	CASSTGGPYYGYTF
TRBV7-2	TRBJ1-6	-	-	TGTGCCAGCAGCTTAGGGGGCAGCCTGAGAGGTAATTCACCCCTCCACTTT	CASSLGGSLRGNSPLHF
TRBV27	TRBJ2-1	many	TRBD2	TGTGCCAGCAGTGGAGAAGCGGGGTCCTACAATGAGCAGTTCTTC	CASSGEAGSYNEQFF
TRBV9	TRBJ2-2	few	-	TGTGCCAGCAGCGTCGAAGGCAGTATCGGGGAGCTGTTTTTT	CASSVEGSIGELFF
TRBV11-2	TRBJ1-3	few	-	TGTGCCAGCAGCTTAACTTGGGGGGTCATCGGCTCTGGAAACACCATATATTTT	CASSLTWGVIGSGNTIYF
TRBV29-1	TRBJ1-4	-	TRBD1	TGCAGCGTGAGGGGAAGCGACAGGGGGCGCGATGAAAAACTGTTTTTT	CSVRGSDRGRDEKLFF
TRBV7-3	TRBJ2-1	-	TRBD2	TGTGCCAGCAGCTTATCCGGGACTAGCGGGAGATACGAGCAGTTCTTC	CASSLSGTSGRYEQFF
TRBV20-1	TRBJ1-1	-	-	TGCAGTGTTTTTTCGGGAGCAATGGCTTTCTTT	CSVFSGAMAFF
TRBV5-1	TRBJ2-5	-	-	TGCGCCAGCAGCTTGTTGCCGACAGGTTCTCAAGAGACCCAGTACTTC	CASSLLPTGSQETQYF
TRBV4-2	TRBJ2-3	once	-	TGTGCCAGCAGCCAAAGGTCCCATAGTACAGATACGCAGTATTTT	CASSQRSHSTDTQYF
TRBV28	TRBJ1-6	-	TRBD1	TGTGCCAGCAGTAGATGGGGACAGAAACCTACGAGTTCACCCCTCCACTTT	CASSRWGQKPTSSPLHF
TRBV10-3	TRBJ2-7	-	-	TGTGCCATCAGTGCCGGAATGGGACGGGGGACCTACGAGCAGTACTTC	CAISAGMGRGTYEQYF
TRBV6-6	TRBJ2-7	-	TRBD2	TGTGCCAGCAGATCCGGACTAGCGGGAGTGTACGAGCAGTACTTC	CASRSGLAGVYEQYF
TRBV6-6	TRBJ2-3	-	-	TGTGCCAGCAGTTACCCGTTGTCGGGGGTAGCAGATACGCAGTATTTT	CASSYPLSGVADTQYF
TRBV5-3	TRBJ2-7	-	TRBD2	TGTGCCAGAAGCTTGGAGAGCGGGGGGAACTCCTACGAGCAGTACTTC	CARSLESGGNSYEQYF
TRBV5-5	TRBJ1-4	-	-	TGTGCCAGCAGCCCCCCGGGGGGGACCTATGAAAAACTGTTTTTT	CASSPPGGTYEKLFF
TRBV4-1	TRBJ1-5	-	-	TGCGCCAGCAGCCAAGATTTTAGCGGGATTAATAGCAATCAGCCCCAGCATTTT	CASSQDFSGINSNQPQHF
TRBV7-9	TRBJ2-7	-	-	TGTGCCAGCAGCTTACTGGGCCGCGCCACCCTCGAGCAGTACTTC	CASSLLGRATLEQYF
TRBV7-2	TRBJ1-2	-	-	TGTGCCGGGGGGGCCAACTATGGCTACACCTTC	CAGGANYGYTF
TRBV19	TRBJ2-7	-	-	TGTGCCAGTAGTATCTCGCGGACGATTTCCTACGAGCAGTACTTC	CASSISRTISYEQYF
TRBV4-3	TRBJ1-2	-	-	TGCGCCAGCAGCCAAGTTCATGGTATCTATGGCTACACCTTC	CASSQVHGIYGYTF
TRBV29-1	TRBJ1-2	-	TRBD1	TGCAGCGCCTCCACAGGGGCCCGGAGTCATGGCTACACCTTC	CSASTGARSHGYTF
TRBV4-1	TRBJ2-7	once	TRBD2	TGCGCCAGCAGCCAAGGGGTTAGCGGGGCACCCTTGAAGCAGTACTTC	CASSQGVSGAPLKQYF